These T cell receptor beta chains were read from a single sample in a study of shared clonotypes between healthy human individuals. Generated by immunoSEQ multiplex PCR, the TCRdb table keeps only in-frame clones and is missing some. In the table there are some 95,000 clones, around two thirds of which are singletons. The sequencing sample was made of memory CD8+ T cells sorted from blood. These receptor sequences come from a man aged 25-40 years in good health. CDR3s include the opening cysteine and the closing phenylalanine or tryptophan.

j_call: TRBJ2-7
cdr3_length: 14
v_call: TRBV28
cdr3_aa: CASKIGRGWSEQYF

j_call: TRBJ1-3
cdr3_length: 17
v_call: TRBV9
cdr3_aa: CASSASTPGGGRNTIYF

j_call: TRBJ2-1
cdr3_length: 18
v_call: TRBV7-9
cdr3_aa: CASSLPPEQGGVYNEQFF

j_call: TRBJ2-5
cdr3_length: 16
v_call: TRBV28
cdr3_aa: CASSLYRDSSQETQYF

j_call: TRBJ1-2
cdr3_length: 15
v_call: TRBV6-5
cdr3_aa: CASSYVGQRPYGYTF

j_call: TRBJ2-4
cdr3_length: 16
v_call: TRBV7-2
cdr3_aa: CASSLVRTGTKNIQYF

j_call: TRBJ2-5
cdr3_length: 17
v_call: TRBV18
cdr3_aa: CASSPNRDSREQETQYF

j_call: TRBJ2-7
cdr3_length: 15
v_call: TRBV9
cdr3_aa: CASSVGSGRPGEQYF

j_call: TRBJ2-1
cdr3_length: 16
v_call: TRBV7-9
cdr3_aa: CASSHRPGTGLNEQFF

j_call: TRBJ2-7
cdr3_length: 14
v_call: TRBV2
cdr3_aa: CASSLAGESYEQYF

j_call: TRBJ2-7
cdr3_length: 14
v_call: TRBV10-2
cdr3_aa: CASSELGGYYEQYF

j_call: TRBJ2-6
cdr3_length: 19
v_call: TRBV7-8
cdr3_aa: CASSRWSESRQSRANVLTF

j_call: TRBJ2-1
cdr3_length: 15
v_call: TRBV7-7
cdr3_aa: CASSPTAGGINEQFF

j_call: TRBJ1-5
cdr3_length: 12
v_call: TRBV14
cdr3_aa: CASSQDNQPQHF

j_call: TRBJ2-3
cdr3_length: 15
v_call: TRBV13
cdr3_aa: CASSLNSGSTDTQYF

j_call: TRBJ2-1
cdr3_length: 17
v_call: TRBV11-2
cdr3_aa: CASSSTLAGANNNEQFF

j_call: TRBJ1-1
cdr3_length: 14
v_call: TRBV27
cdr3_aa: CASSREGLNTEAFF

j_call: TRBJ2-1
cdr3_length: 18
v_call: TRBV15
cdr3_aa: CATSRDFLLGGSYNEQFF

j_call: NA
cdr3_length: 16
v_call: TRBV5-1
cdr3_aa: CASSDEGLAGGYEQYF

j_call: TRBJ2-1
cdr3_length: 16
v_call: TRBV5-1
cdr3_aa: CASKVEAGGLYNEQFF

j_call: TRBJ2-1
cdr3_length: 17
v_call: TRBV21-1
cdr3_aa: CASSKASGRAPYNEQFF

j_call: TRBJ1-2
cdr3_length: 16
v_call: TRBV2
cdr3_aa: CASRIFIGQSDYGYTF

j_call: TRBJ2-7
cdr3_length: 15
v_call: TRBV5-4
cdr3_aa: CASSFGGAPGYEQYF

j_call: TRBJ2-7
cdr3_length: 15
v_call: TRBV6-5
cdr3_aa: CASSKTRDTSYEQYF

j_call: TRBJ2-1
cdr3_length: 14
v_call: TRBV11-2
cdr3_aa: CASSLENSKYEQFF

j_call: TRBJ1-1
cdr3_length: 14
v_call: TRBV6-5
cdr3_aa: CASSSSAGAPEAFF

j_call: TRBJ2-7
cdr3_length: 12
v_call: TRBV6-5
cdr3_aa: CASRAGGYEQYF

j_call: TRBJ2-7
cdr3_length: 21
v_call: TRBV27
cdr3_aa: CASSLKGPWGPWMISSYEQYF

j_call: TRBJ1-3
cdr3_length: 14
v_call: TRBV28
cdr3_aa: CASSLFGSGNTIYF

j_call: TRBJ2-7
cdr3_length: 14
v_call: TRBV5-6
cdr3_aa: CASSGGLGMREQYF

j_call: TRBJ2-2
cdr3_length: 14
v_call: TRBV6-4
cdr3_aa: CASSPGLGGGELFF

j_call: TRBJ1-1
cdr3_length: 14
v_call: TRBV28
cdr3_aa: CASSLNSRDTEAFF

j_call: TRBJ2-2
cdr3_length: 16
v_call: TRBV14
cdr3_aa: CASSRRSPAGTGELFF

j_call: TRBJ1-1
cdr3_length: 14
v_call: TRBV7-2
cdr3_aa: CASSLLQGDGEAFF

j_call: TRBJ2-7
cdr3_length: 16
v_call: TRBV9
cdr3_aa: CASSQGTSGSSYEQYF

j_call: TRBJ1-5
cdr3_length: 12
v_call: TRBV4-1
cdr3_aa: CASSTVNQPQHF

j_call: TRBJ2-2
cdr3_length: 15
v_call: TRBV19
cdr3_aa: CASDRGIENTGELFF

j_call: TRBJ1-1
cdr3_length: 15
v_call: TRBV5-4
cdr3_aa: CASSSGQRTDTEAFF

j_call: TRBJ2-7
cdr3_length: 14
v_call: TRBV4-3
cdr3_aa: CASSQGVGRYEQYF

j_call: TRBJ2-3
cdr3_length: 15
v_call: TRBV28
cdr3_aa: CASSLGGGTPRAQYF

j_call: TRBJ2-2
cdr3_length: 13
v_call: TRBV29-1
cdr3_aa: CSVDQANTGELFF

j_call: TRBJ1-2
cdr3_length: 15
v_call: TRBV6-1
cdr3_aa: CASSPSYGGYYGYTF

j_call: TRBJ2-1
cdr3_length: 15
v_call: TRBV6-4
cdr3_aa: CASSPGTGDLYEQFF